The T cell receptor (beta chain) described here comes from a study of T cell repertoires in cytomegalovirus infection. For the study at large: Selected CMV epitopes included recently identified HLA-C-restricted ones as well as well-studied HLA-B-restricted ones. It can be stated that public TCR beta signatures indicated CMV infection as well as a matching HLA type. The study, taken as a whole, reports: What dominated the ex vivo response were HLA-C-restricted CMV-specific TCR beta clonotypes. Frequencies of public TCR beta families were cumulated, and this identified carriers of CMV plus the relevant HLA.

TCRdb passed the reads through MiXCR, listing each CDR3 protein once. The repertoire holds fewer than 1,000,000 distinct CDR3 sequences, with around 32% as singletons. The CDR3 totals 13 residues. CDR1 and CDR2 (germline): DFQATT, SNEGSKA (reference sequence). V lost 6 bases to trimming and J lost 0 bases, with 9 bases between them. This clonotype was observed a handful of times. Its antigen remains unidentified. The J gene is TRBJ2-1, the V gene TRBV20-1; D remains ambiguous. The TCR comes from a human donor in good health (CMV status not recorded). Some clones in this sample may be carry-over from other donors' samples. The sample was cultured CD8+ T cells from PBMCs, taken from culture after CMV antigen stimulation. This CDR3 is CSAVVNSYNEQFF. The CDR3 coding sequence is TGCAGTGCCGTTGTGAACTCCTACAATGAGCAGTTCTTC.